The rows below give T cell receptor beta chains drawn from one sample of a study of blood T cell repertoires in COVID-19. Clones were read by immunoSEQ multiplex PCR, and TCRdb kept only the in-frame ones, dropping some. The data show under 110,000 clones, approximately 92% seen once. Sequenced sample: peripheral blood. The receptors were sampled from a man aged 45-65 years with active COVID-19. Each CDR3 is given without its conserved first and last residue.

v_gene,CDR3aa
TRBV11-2,ASSLVLNTEAF
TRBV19,ASWRGGSNTGELF
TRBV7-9,ASSLEGGTGNTIY
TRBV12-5,ASGPGTGYTGELF
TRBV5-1,ASSLKTGPPKNIQY
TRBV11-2,ASSPGQPHYGYT
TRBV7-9,ASSFGRNTYEQY
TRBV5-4,ASTPDSSSGNTIY
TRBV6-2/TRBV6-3,ASSRGRELF
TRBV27,ASMDLRVPTYGYT
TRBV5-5,ASSLEAGPQNTEAF
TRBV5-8,ASRITGDPYEQY
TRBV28,ASTSGDLGANVLT
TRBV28,ASSFLGTASVETQY
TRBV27,ASSPRPLAGSKNIQY
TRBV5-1,ASSPGLAGTDEQF
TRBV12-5,ASGGTSGRYEQY
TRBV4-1,ASSQDIVVRQGRDQPQH
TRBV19,ASSTRDRNTGELF
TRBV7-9,ASSPGTSGQRWYNEQF
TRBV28,ASSLLSFGQINEKLF
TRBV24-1,ATSPALTPGGELF
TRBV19,ASSIILAGSTGELF
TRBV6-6,ASSYSGLNTEAF
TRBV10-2,ASQASGMGNEQF
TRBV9,ASSVAGGPNQPQH
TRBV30,AWSPGFATTDTQY
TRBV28,ASRKGDRGYT
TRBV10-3,AISVGGRQLGNEQF
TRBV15,ATSRALASSTDTQY
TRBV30,AWSVGGQSYEQY
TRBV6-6,ASSPDMRNTIY
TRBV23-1,ASSHNRRPYEQY
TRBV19,ASTSGTSGYNEQF
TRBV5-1,ASSLQGAGESTEAF
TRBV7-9,ASSLSDRNGYT
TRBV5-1,ASSPSFYEQY
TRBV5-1,ASSGQGRETQY
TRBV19,ASSALGLAGGPGGELF
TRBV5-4,ASSGTAGYQETQY
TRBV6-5,ASSYSQRGEQY
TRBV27,ASSSGFGKNIQY
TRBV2,ASSVAYEQY